What follows is one TCR beta chain and its context. The data originate from a study of blood T cell repertoires in COVID-19. Looking at the study overall: Italy, Spain and the United States were the sources of the convalescent and acute COVID-19 samples.

Authors' processing steps: Amplified reference gene primers provided the basis for estimating nucleated cell counts. TCRdb's copy holds only in-frame clones and misses some; the assay was immunoSEQ multiplex PCR. V and J calls and clone size are given by that table; D and trimming were obtained from the DNA. The sample has just under 80,000 clones; around 84% are singletons. The CDR3 is made up of 14 amino acids. Germline CDR1 MNHEY, CDR2 SVGAGI. With V trimmed by 6 bases and J by 4 bases, 8 bases remained unmatched. This receptor was identified in a woman in her 70s with acute or convalescent COVID-19. J is TRBJ1-1 and V is TRBV6-5; 7 bases match TRBD1. Specimen: peripheral blood. CDR3 sequence (DNA): TGTGCCAGCAGGGGGACAGTGAGGGGCACTGAAGCTTTCTTT. Encoded protein: CASRGTVRGTEAFF.